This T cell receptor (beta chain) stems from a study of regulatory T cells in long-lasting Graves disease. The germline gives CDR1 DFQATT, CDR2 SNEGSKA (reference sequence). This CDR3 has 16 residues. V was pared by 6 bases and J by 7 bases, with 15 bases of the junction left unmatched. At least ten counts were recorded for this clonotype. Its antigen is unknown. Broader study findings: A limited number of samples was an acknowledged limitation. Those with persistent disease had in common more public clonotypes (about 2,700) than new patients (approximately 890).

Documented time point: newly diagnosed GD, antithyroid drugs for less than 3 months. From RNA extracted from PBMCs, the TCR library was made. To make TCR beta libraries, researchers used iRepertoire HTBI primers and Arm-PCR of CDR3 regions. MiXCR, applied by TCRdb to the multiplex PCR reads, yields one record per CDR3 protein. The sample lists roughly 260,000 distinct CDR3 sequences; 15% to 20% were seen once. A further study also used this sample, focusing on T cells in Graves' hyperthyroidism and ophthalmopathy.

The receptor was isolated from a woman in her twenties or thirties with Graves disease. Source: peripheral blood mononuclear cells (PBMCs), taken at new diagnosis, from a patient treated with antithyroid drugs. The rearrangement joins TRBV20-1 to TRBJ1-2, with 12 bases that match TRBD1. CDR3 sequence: CSAMGQGALKRGGYTF. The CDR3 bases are TGCAGTGCGATGGGACAGGGGGCCCTAAAGCGCGGTGGCTACACCTTC.